This record covers a single T cell receptor (beta chain). The antigen is unknown. This specimen comes from a study of vaccination and CD4 T cells after COVID-19. On the study more broadly: Samples after vaccination came a median approximately 73 days past dose two, ranging 14 to 241. Study-level results: Convalescent patients' clones that were vaccine-specific were spike mono-reactive in 304 of 307 cases.

The CDR3 is 17 amino acids. The ends lost 3 bases at V and 0 bases at J; junction bases unmatched: 8. Germline V gene lookup returns CDR1 LGHNA and CDR2 YNFKEQ. The Oncomine TCR Beta short-read assay was applied to DNA of cultured CD4+ T cells. Cultured CD4+ T cells were the source of extracted genomic DNA. A single record per CDR3 protein comes from TCRdb applying MiXCR to the PCR reads. The sample shows roughly 15,000 distinct CDR3 sequences, roughly 60% of them seen only once. Indicated treatment: roughly 11-day PBMC culture with coronavirus spike peptide pools or control peptides (ViraFEST assay).

What was sequenced was CD4+ T cells from blood, cultured in vitro. The TCR was taken from a human donor who had recovered from COVID-19. The V call is TRBV4-2, the J call TRBJ2-5, with 9 bases lining up with TRBD2. This CDR3 reads CASSQGLAGPYQETQYF. The CDR3 DNA reads as TGTGCCAGCAGCCAGGGGCTAGCGGGGCCGTACCAAGAGACCCAGTACTTC.